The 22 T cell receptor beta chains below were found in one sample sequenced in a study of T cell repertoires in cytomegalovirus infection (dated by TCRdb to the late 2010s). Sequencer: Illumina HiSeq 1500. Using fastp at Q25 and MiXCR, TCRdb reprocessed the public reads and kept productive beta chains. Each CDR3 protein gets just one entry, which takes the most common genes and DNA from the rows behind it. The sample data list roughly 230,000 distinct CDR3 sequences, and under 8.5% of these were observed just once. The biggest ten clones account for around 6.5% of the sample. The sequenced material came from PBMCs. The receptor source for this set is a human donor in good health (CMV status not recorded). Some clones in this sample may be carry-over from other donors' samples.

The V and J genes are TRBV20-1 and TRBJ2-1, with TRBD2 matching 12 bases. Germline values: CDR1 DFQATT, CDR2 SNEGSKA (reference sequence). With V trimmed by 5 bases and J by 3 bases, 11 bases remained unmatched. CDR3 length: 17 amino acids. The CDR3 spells CSADGWASGGVYNEQFF. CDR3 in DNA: TGCAGTGCTGATGGCTGGGCTAGCGGGGGGGTCTACAATGAGCAGTTCTTC.

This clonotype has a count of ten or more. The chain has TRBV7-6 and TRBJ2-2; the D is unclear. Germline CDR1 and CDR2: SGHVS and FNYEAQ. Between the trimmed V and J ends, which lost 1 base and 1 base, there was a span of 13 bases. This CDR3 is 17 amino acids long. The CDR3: CASSLGVGRKNTGELFF. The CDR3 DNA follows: TGTGCCAGCAGCTTAGGTGTGGGCAGGAAGAACACCGGGGAGCTGTTTTTT.

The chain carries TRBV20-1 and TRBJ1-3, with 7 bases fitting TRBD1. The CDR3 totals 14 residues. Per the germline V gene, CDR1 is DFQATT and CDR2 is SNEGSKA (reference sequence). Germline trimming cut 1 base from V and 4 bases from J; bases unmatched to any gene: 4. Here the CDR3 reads CSARASDRGNTIYF. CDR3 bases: TGCAGTGCTAGAGCTTCGGACAGGGGAAACACCATATATTTT.

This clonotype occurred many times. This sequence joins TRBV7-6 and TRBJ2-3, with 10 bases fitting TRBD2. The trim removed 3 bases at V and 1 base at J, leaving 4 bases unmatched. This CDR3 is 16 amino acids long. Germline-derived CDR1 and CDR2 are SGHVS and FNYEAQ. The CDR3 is CASSFLAGARTDTQYF. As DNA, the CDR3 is TGTGCCAGCAGCTTTCTAGCGGGGGCCCGCACAGATACGCAGTATTTT.

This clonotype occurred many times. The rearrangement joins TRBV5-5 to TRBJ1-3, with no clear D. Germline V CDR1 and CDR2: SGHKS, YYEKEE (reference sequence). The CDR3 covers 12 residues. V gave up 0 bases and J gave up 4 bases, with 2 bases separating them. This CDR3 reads CASSLEGNTIYF. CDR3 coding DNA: TGTGCCAGCAGCTTGGAGGGAAACACCATATATTTT.

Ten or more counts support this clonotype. CDR3 loop: CASRNRSGGADTQYF. The CDR3 DNA follows: TGTGCCAGCAGGAATAGATCCGGCGGGGCAGATACGCAGTATTTT. This chain uses TRBV7-3 with TRBJ2-3; weak D call: TRBD2 (6 bases). The CDR3 extends over 15 amino acids. Germline CDR1 SGHTA, CDR2 FQGTGA. V lost 6 bases and J 4 bases, leaving 17 bases between the germline ends.

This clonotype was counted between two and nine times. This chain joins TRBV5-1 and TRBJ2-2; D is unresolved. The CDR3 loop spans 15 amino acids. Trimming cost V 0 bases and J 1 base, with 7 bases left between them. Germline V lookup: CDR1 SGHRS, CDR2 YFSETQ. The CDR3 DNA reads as TGCGCCAGCAGCTTGGACACCTTGAACACCGGGGAGCTGTTTTTT. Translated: CASSLDTLNTGELFF.

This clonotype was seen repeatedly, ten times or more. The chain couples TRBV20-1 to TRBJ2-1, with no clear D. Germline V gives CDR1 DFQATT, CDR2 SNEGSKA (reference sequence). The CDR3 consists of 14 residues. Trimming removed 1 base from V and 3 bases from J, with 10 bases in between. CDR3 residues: CSARAWAHYNEQFF. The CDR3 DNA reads TGCAGTGCTAGAGCCTGGGCCCACTACAATGAGCAGTTCTTC.

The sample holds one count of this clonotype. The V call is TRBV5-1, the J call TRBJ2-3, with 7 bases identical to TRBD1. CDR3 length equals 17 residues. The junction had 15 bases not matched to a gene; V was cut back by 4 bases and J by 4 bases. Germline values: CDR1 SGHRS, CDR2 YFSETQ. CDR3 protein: CASSTSETGLPPDTQYF. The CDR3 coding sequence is TGCGCCAGCAGCACCTCCGAGACAGGGCTCCCCCCAGATACGCAGTATTTT.

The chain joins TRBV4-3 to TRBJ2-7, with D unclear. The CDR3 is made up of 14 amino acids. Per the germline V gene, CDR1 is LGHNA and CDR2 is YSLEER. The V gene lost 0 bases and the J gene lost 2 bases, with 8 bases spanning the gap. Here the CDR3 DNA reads TGCGCCAGCAGCCAAGATCTCGACACCTACGAGCAGTACTTC. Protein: CASSQDLDTYEQYF.

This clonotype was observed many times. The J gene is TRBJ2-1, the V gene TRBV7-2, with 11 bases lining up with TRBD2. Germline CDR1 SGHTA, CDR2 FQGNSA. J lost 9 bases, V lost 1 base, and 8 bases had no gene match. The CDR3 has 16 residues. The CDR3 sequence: CASSLVGSGGAGEQFF. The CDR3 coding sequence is TGTGCCAGCAGCTTAGTAGGTAGCGGGGGGGCCGGTGAGCAGTTCTTC.

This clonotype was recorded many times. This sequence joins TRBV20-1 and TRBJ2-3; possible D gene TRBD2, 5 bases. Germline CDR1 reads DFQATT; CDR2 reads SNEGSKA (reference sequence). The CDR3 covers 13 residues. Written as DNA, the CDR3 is TGCAGCCCTTTGGGCGGGTCAGGAGATACGCAGTATTTT. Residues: CSPLGGSGDTQYF.

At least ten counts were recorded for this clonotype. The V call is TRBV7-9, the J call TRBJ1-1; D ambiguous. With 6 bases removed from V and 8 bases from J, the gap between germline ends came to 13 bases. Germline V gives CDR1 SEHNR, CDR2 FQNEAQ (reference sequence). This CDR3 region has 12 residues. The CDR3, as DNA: TGTGCCAGCAGTTACGGCCCCCTAGAAGCTTTCTTT. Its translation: CASSYGPLEAFF.

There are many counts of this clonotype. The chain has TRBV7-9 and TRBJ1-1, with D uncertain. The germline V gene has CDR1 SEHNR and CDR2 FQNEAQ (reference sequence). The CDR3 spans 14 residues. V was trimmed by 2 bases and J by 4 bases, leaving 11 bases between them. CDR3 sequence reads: CASSLMLGGTEAFF. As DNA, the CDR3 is TGTGCCAGCAGCTTAATGTTGGGCGGCACTGAAGCTTTCTTT. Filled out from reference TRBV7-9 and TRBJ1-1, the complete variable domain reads DTGVSQNPRHKITKRGQNVTFRCDPISEHNRLYWYRQTLGQGPEFLTYFQNEAQLEKSRLLSDRFSAERPKGSFSTLEIQRTEQGDSAMYLCASSLMLGGTEAFFGQGTRLTVV.

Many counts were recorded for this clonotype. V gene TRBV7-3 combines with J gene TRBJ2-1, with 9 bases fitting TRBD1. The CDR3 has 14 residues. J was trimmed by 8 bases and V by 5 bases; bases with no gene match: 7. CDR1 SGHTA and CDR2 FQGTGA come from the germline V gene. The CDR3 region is CASSRDRAEDEQFF. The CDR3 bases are TGTGCCAGCAGCCGGGACAGGGCGGAGGATGAGCAGTTCTTC. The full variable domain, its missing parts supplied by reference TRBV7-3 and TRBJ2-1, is GAGVSQTPSNKVTEKGKYVELRCDPISGHTALYWYRQSLGQGPEFLIYFQGTGAADDSGLPNDRFFAVRPEGSVSTLKIQRTERGDSAVYLCASSRDRAEDEQFFGPGTRLTVL.

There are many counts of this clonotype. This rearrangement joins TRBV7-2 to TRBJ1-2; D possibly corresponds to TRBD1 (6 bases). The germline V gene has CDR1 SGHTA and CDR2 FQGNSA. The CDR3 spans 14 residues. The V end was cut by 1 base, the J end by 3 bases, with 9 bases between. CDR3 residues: CASSLEQGDYGYTF. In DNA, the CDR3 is TGTGCCAGCAGCTTAGAACAGGGCGACTATGGCTACACCTTC.

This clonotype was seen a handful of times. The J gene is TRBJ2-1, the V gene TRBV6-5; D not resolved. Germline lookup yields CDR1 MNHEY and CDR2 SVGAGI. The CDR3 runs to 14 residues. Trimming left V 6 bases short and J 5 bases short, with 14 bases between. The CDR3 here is CASSRRDFNNEQFF. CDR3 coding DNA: TGTGCCAGCAGCCGAAGAGACTTCAACAATGAGCAGTTCTTC.

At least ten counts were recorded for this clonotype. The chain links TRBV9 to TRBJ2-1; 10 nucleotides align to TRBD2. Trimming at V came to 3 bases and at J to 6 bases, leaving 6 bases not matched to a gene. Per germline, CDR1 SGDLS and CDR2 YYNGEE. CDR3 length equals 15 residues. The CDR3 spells CASSAFSGGTNEQFF. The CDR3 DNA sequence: TGTGCCAGCAGCGCCTTTAGCGGGGGGACCAATGAGCAGTTCTTC.

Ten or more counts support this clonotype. The CDR3 nucleotides read TGCGCCAGCAGCTACTACAGCGATCAGCCCCAGCATTTT. Translation: CASSYYSDQPQHF. The V call is TRBV5-1, the J call TRBJ1-5; no reliable D call. The CDR3 spans 13 residues. CDR1 SGHRS and CDR2 YFSETQ come from the germline V gene. V was pared by 3 bases and J by 5 bases, with 9 bases between.

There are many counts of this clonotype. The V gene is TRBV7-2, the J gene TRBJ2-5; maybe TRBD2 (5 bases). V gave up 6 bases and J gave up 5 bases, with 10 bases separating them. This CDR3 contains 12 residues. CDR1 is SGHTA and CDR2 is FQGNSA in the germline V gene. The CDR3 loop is CASRAGGETQYF. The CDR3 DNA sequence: TGTGCCAGCAGGGCCGGCGGGGAGACCCAGTACTTC.

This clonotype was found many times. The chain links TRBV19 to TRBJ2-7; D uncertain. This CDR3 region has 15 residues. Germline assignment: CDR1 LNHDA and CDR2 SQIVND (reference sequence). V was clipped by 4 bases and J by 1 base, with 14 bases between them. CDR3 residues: CASSNTLTVSYEQYF. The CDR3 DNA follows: TGTGCCAGTAGTAATACCCTTACAGTTTCCTACGAGCAGTACTTC.

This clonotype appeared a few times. CDR3 protein: CTSDTEAFF. CDR3 in DNA: TGCACCTCGGACACTGAAGCTTTCTTT. The V call is TRBV29-1, the J call TRBJ1-1; D is ambiguous. The CDR3 consists of 9 residues. CDR1 SQVTM and CDR2 ANQGSEA come from the germline V gene.